One T cell receptor beta chain is described in this entry. This record comes from a study of blood T cell repertoires in COVID-19. Study as a whole: The samples span acute and convalescent COVID-19 from the United States, Italy and Spain. Sources were T cells, B-cell-depleted T cells, or PBMCs; the material itself was cDNA or gDNA.

Original handling: Estimation of nucleated cell counts relied on the amplification of reference gene primers. Repertoires were generated with immunoSEQ multiplex PCR, while TCRdb's copy carries only in-frame clones and drops some. V, J and clone size were drawn from that table, and D and trimming were deduced from the DNA. The sample lists 100,000 or so clones; around nine tenths were seen once. This clonotype was obtained from a man aged 55 to 69 with acute or convalescent COVID-19. Sequenced material: peripheral blood.

The CDR3 is CASSIRVAEAFF. CDR3 sequence (DNA): TGTGCCTCATCCATCAGGGTAGCTGAAGCTTTCTTT. The chain uses TRBV12-3 or TRBV12-4 and TRBJ1-1, with D possibly being TRBD1 (5 bases). The CDR3 spans 12 residues. The V and J ends lost 11 bases and 6 bases respectively, with 16 bases between them.